This TCR beta chain was obtained from a study of blood T cell repertoires in COVID-19. In this sample, this clone turned up a few times. CDR1 is SNHLY, CDR2 FYNNEI, per germline. V was cut by 6 bases and J by 3 bases, with 15 bases left in between. The CDR3 length is 15 residues. Per the original methods: Researchers report that nucleated cell counts were estimated from reference gene primer amplification. Profiled with immunoSEQ multiplex PCR; TCRdb holds only in-frame clones, not every one. V and J calls and clone size come straight from that table; D and trimming were deduced from the DNA. The table lists roughly 200,000 clones, 84% of them singletons.

The receptor comes from a woman of 80 years or more with COVID-19, enrolled during active disease. Material for sequencing was peripheral blood. This chain connects TRBV2 to TRBJ1-5, with D possibly TRBD1 on 5 matching bases. For the CDR3, the DNA is TGTGCCAGCAGCCCTCAGGGATATGTCAATCAGCCCCAGCATTTT. It translates to CASSPQGYVNQPQHF.